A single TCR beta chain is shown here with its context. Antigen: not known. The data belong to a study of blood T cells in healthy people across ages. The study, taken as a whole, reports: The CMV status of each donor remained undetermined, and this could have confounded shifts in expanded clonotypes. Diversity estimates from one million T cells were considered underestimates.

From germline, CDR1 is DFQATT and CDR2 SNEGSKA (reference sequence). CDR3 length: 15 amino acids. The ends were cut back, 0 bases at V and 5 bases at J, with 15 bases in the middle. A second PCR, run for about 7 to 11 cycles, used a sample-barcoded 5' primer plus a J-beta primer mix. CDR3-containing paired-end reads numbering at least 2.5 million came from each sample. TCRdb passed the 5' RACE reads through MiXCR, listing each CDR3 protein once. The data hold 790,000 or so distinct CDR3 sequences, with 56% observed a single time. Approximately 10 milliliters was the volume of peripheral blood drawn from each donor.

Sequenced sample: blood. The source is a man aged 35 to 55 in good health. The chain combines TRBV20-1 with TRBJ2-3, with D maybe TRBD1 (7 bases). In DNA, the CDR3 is TGCAGTGCTAGAGATTCAGGGGGGCGCCTAGATACGCAGTATTTT. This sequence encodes CSARDSGGRLDTQYF.